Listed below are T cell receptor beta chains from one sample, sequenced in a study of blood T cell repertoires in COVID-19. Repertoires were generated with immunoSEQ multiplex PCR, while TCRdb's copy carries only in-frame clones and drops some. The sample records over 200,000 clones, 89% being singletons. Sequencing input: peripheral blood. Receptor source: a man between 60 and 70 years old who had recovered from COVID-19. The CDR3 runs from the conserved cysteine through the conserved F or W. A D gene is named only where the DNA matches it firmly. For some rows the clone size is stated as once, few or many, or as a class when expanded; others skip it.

cdr3_aa: CASSLSAGAYNEQFF; cdr3_nt: TGTGCCAGCAGTTTATCGGCGGGGGCCTACAATGAGCAGTTCTTC; d_call: TRBD2; clone_size: NA; v_call: TRBV27; j_call: TRBJ2-1
cdr3_aa: CASSATGTGDPNEKLFF; cdr3_nt: TGTGCCAGCAGCGCAACCGGGACAGGGGACCCTAATGAAAAACTGTTTTTT; d_call: TRBD1; clone_size: NA; v_call: TRBV7-8; j_call: TRBJ1-4
cdr3_aa: CASRVSSSYEQYF; cdr3_nt: TGTGCCAGTCGGGTTTCCAGCTCCTACGAGCAGTACTTC; d_call: NA; clone_size: NA; v_call: TRBV28; j_call: TRBJ2-7
cdr3_aa: CASRKGGVTEAFF; cdr3_nt: TGTGCCAGCCGGAAAGGGGGCGTCACTGAAGCTTTCTTT; d_call: TRBD1; clone_size: NA; v_call: TRBV6-5; j_call: TRBJ1-1
cdr3_aa: CASSLAGREQYF; cdr3_nt: TGTGCCAGCAGTTTAGCAGGGAGGGAGCAGTACTTC; d_call: NA; clone_size: NA; v_call: TRBV27; j_call: TRBJ2-7
cdr3_aa: CASTSGAEQFF; cdr3_nt: TGTGCCAGCACTTCGGGAGCTGAGCAGTTCTTC; d_call: NA; clone_size: NA; v_call: TRBV12-3/TRBV12-4; j_call: TRBJ2-1
cdr3_aa: CASSRQGAPSGRTSSTDTQYF; cdr3_nt: TGTGCCAGCTCACGACAGGGGGCGCCTAGCGGGAGGACCTCTAGCACAGATACGCAGTATTTT; d_call: NA; clone_size: NA; v_call: TRBV18; j_call: TRBJ2-3
cdr3_aa: CASSLAGGRATEQFF; cdr3_nt: TGTGCCAGCAGCTTAGCAGGCGGGAGGGCCACTGAGCAGTTCTTC; d_call: TRBD2; clone_size: NA; v_call: TRBV7-2; j_call: TRBJ2-1
cdr3_aa: CASSVAGGSYNEQFF; cdr3_nt: TGTGCCAGCAGCGTAGCGGGGGGTTCCTACAATGAGCAGTTCTTC; d_call: TRBD2; clone_size: NA; v_call: TRBV9; j_call: TRBJ2-1
cdr3_aa: CASSVRTESYSNQPQHF; cdr3_nt: TGTGCCAGTAGTGTCCGGACTGAATCGTATAGCAATCAGCCCCAGCATTTT; d_call: NA; clone_size: NA; v_call: TRBV19; j_call: TRBJ1-5
cdr3_aa: CASSSAGKKVDGYTF; cdr3_nt: TGTGCCAGTAGTTCCGCCGGGAAAAAGGTAGATGGCTACACCTTC; d_call: NA; clone_size: NA; v_call: TRBV19; j_call: TRBJ1-2
cdr3_aa: CASSQDRVGGYTF; cdr3_nt: TGCGCCAGCAGCCAAGACAGGGTAGGAGGCTACACCTTC; d_call: NA; clone_size: NA; v_call: TRBV4-1; j_call: TRBJ1-2
cdr3_aa: CATTMETGPYEQYF; cdr3_nt: TGTGCCACCACCATGGAGACAGGACCCTACGAGCAGTACTTC; d_call: NA; clone_size: NA; v_call: TRBV24-1; j_call: TRBJ2-7
cdr3_aa: CASSISSGGANEQFF; cdr3_nt: TGTGCCAGTAGTATATCTAGCGGGGGGGCCAATGAGCAGTTCTTC; d_call: TRBD2; clone_size: NA; v_call: TRBV19; j_call: TRBJ2-1
cdr3_aa: CASSPRSGRSYEQYF; cdr3_nt: TGTGCCAGCAGCCCGAGAAGCGGGAGGTCCTACGAGCAGTACTTC; d_call: TRBD2; clone_size: NA; v_call: TRBV7-2; j_call: TRBJ2-7
cdr3_aa: CAIRDSYEQYF; cdr3_nt: TGTGCCATCAGGGACAGCTACGAGCAGTACTTC; d_call: NA; clone_size: NA; v_call: TRBV10-3; j_call: TRBJ2-7
cdr3_aa: CASSLGEGNYGYTF; cdr3_nt: TGTGCCAGCAGCTTAGGGGAGGGGAACTATGGCTACACCTTC; d_call: NA; clone_size: NA; v_call: TRBV7-3; j_call: TRBJ1-2
cdr3_aa: CASSYSMGTAVTQYF; cdr3_nt: TGTGCCAGCAGTTACTCGATGGGTACCGCGGTAACCCAGTACTTC; d_call: NA; clone_size: NA; v_call: TRBV6-5; j_call: TRBJ2-5
cdr3_aa: CASSEVYRNPEQYF; cdr3_nt: TGTGCCAGCAGTGAAGTTTACAGAAATCCCGAGCAGTACTTC; d_call: NA; clone_size: few; v_call: TRBV6-1; j_call: TRBJ2-7
cdr3_aa: CASSLLAGVLGEQYF; cdr3_nt: TGTGCCAGCAGCTTATTAGCGGGAGTTTTAGGCGAGCAGTACTTC; d_call: TRBD2; clone_size: NA; v_call: TRBV5-8; j_call: TRBJ2-7
cdr3_aa: CASRGRGESQPQHF; cdr3_nt: TGTGCCAGCAGAGGGCGGGGAGAGAGTCAGCCCCAGCATTTT; d_call: NA; clone_size: NA; v_call: TRBV3-1/TRBV3-2; j_call: TRBJ1-5
cdr3_aa: CASSRRASGSIGEQYF; cdr3_nt: TGTGCCAGCAGTCGCCGGGCTAGCGGGAGTATCGGCGAGCAGTACTTC; d_call: TRBD2; clone_size: NA; v_call: TRBV6-2/TRBV6-3; j_call: TRBJ2-7
cdr3_aa: CASSLRLAGGPSDGELFF; cdr3_nt: TGTGCCAGCAGCCTCCGACTAGCGGGAGGGCCAAGTGACGGGGAGCTGTTTTTT; d_call: TRBD2; clone_size: NA; v_call: TRBV5-5; j_call: TRBJ2-2
cdr3_aa: CASSLGQFGEQYF; cdr3_nt: TGTGCCAGCAGCTTAGGGCAGTTCGGGGAGCAGTACTTC; d_call: NA; clone_size: NA; v_call: TRBV7-9; j_call: TRBJ2-7
cdr3_aa: CASSLWDRAGGELFF; cdr3_nt: TGTGCCAGCAGCTTGTGGGACAGGGCTGGCGGGGAGCTGTTTTTT; d_call: TRBD1; clone_size: NA; v_call: TRBV5-6; j_call: TRBJ2-2
cdr3_aa: CASSLAPAVRGANVLTF; cdr3_nt: TGTGCCAGCAGCTTAGCGCCAGCGGTTAGAGGGGCCAACGTCCTGACTTTC; d_call: NA; clone_size: NA; v_call: TRBV7-2; j_call: TRBJ2-6
cdr3_aa: CASSGLGLFF; cdr3_nt: TGTGCCAGCAGCGGGTTGGGACTGTTTTTT; d_call: NA; clone_size: NA; v_call: TRBV28; j_call: TRBJ1-4
cdr3_aa: CASSLRGLAGGLQETQYF; cdr3_nt: TGCGCCAGCAGCTTACGAGGACTAGCGGGAGGACTTCAAGAGACCCAGTACTTC; d_call: TRBD2; clone_size: NA; v_call: TRBV4-3; j_call: TRBJ2-5
cdr3_aa: CASSRGDSGRSETQYF; cdr3_nt: TGTGCCAGCAGCCGGGGGGATAGCGGGAGGTCGGAGACCCAGTACTTC; d_call: TRBD2; clone_size: NA; v_call: TRBV27; j_call: TRBJ2-5
cdr3_aa: CASSLVQGRNEQYF; cdr3_nt: TGCGCCAGCAGCTTGGTGCAAGGGAGGAACGAGCAGTACTTC; d_call: NA; clone_size: NA; v_call: TRBV5-1; j_call: TRBJ2-7
cdr3_aa: CASSPEGAGANVLTF; cdr3_nt: TGTGCCAGCAGCCCCGAGGGAGCTGGGGCCAACGTCCTGACTTTC; d_call: NA; clone_size: few; v_call: TRBV7-9; j_call: TRBJ2-6
cdr3_aa: CASSSRDSGSGNTIYF; cdr3_nt: TGTGCCAGCAGTTCCCGGGACAGCGGCTCTGGAAACACCATATATTTT; d_call: TRBD1; clone_size: NA; v_call: TRBV6-5; j_call: TRBJ1-3
cdr3_aa: CASRQGQGQPQHF; cdr3_nt: TGTGCCAGCAGGCAGGGTCAAGGGCAGCCCCAGCATTTT; d_call: NA; clone_size: NA; v_call: TRBV6-5; j_call: TRBJ1-5
cdr3_aa: CASSERGTGNTEAFF; cdr3_nt: TGTGCCAGCAGTGAAAGAGGAACAGGGAACACTGAAGCTTTCTTT; d_call: NA; clone_size: NA; v_call: TRBV25-1; j_call: TRBJ1-1
cdr3_aa: CASRAQGGTEAFF; cdr3_nt: TGTGCCAGCAGGGCACAGGGGGGCACTGAAGCTTTCTTT; d_call: TRBD1; clone_size: once; v_call: TRBV2; j_call: TRBJ1-1
cdr3_aa: CASSFETSNTIYF; cdr3_nt: TGTGCCAGCAGCTTTGAGACTTCTAACACCATATATTTT; d_call: NA; clone_size: NA; v_call: TRBV11-2; j_call: TRBJ1-3
cdr3_aa: CATSSRQGPFEQYF; cdr3_nt: TGTGCCACCAGCAGCAGACAGGGTCCCTTCGAGCAGTACTTC; d_call: TRBD1; clone_size: NA; v_call: TRBV15; j_call: TRBJ2-7
cdr3_aa: CASSGGQLGTNEKLFF; cdr3_nt: TGCGCCAGCAGCGGGGGACAGCTCGGAACTAATGAAAAACTGTTTTTT; d_call: TRBD1; clone_size: NA; v_call: TRBV5-1; j_call: TRBJ1-4
cdr3_aa: CASSQNTQRSSYNEQFF; cdr3_nt: TGTGCCAGCAGTCAGAATACCCAGCGGAGCTCCTACAATGAGCAGTTCTTC; d_call: NA; clone_size: NA; v_call: TRBV4-2; j_call: TRBJ2-1
cdr3_aa: CASSLDSGRNQPQHF; cdr3_nt: TGTGCCAGCAGCTTAGACTCCGGGAGAAATCAGCCCCAGCATTTT; d_call: NA; clone_size: NA; v_call: TRBV7-8; j_call: TRBJ1-5
cdr3_aa: CASSQDLTSWETQYF; cdr3_nt: TGCGCCAGCAGCCAAGATTTAACGAGTTGGGAGACCCAGTACTTC; d_call: NA; clone_size: NA; v_call: TRBV4-1; j_call: TRBJ2-5
cdr3_aa: CASSQDRPNSPLHF; cdr3_nt: TGTGCCAGCAGCCAAGACAGGCCCAATTCACCCCTCCACTTT; d_call: NA; clone_size: NA; v_call: TRBV4-2; j_call: TRBJ1-6
cdr3_aa: CASSVVATDTQYF; cdr3_nt: TGTGCCAGCAGCGTGGTAGCGACAGATACGCAGTATTTT; d_call: NA; clone_size: NA; v_call: TRBV9; j_call: TRBJ2-3
cdr3_aa: CASSFPAVNNEQFF; cdr3_nt: TGCGCCAGCAGCTTCCCAGCGGTAAACAATGAGCAGTTCTTC; d_call: NA; clone_size: few; v_call: TRBV5-1; j_call: TRBJ2-1
cdr3_aa: CASSHLRGQFF; cdr3_nt: TGTGCTAGCAGTCATCTGCGGGGGCAGTTCTTC; d_call: NA; clone_size: NA; v_call: TRBV3-1/TRBV3-2; j_call: TRBJ2-1
cdr3_aa: CASSFPPGQRSDTQYF; cdr3_nt: TGTGCCAGCAGCTTTCCCCCGGGACAACGATCAGATACGCAGTATTTT; d_call: NA; clone_size: NA; v_call: TRBV11-2; j_call: TRBJ2-3
cdr3_aa: CASSPSGRETQYF; cdr3_nt: TGCGCCAGCAGCCCTAGCGGGAGGGAGACCCAGTACTTC; d_call: TRBD2; clone_size: once; v_call: TRBV4-1; j_call: TRBJ2-5
cdr3_aa: CASGPPNQPQHF; cdr3_nt: TGTGCCAGCGGGCCACCAAATCAGCCCCAGCATTTT; d_call: NA; clone_size: NA; v_call: TRBV6-5; j_call: TRBJ1-5
cdr3_aa: CASNPVAGTEAFF; cdr3_nt: TGTGCCAGCAACCCAGTGGCGGGCACTGAAGCTTTCTTT; d_call: NA; clone_size: NA; v_call: TRBV9; j_call: TRBJ1-1
cdr3_aa: CASNIGRNTGELFF; cdr3_nt: TGTGCCAGCAACATTGGGCGGAACACCGGGGAGCTGTTTTTT; d_call: NA; clone_size: NA; v_call: TRBV27; j_call: TRBJ2-2
cdr3_aa: CASSLVAGPNTGELFF; cdr3_nt: TGCGCCAGCAGCTTGGTGGCGGGACCTAACACCGGGGAGCTGTTTTTT; d_call: NA; clone_size: NA; v_call: TRBV5-1; j_call: TRBJ2-2
cdr3_aa: CASSLGLAVSYNEQFF; cdr3_nt: TGCGCCAGCAGCTTGGGGCTAGCGGTCTCCTACAATGAGCAGTTCTTC; d_call: TRBD2; clone_size: NA; v_call: TRBV5-1; j_call: TRBJ2-1
cdr3_aa: CSASELADYNEQFF; cdr3_nt: TGCAGTGCTAGTGAACTAGCGGATTACAATGAGCAGTTCTTC; d_call: TRBD2; clone_size: once; v_call: TRBV20-1; j_call: TRBJ2-1
cdr3_aa: CSVDEVGTGADEQYF; cdr3_nt: TGCAGCGTTGATGAGGTAGGGACAGGGGCCGACGAGCAGTACTTC; d_call: TRBD1; clone_size: NA; v_call: TRBV29-1; j_call: TRBJ2-7
cdr3_aa: CASSQGTGTLFNQPQHF; cdr3_nt: TGTGCCAGCAGCCAAGGGACAGGAACGTTATTCAATCAGCCCCAGCATTTT; d_call: TRBD1; clone_size: NA; v_call: TRBV3-1/TRBV3-2; j_call: TRBJ1-5
cdr3_aa: CASSYSPSTYEQYF; cdr3_nt: TGTGCCAGCAGTTACTCCCCGAGTACCTACGAGCAGTACTTC; d_call: NA; clone_size: NA; v_call: TRBV6-5; j_call: TRBJ2-7
cdr3_aa: CATSDPSNTEAFF; cdr3_nt: TGTGCCACCAGTGATCCCTCGAACACTGAAGCTTTCTTT; d_call: NA; clone_size: NA; v_call: TRBV24-1; j_call: TRBJ1-1
cdr3_aa: CATSVGTGVFYNEQFF; cdr3_nt: TGTGCCACCAGTGTCGGGACAGGGGTATTCTACAATGAGCAGTTCTTC; d_call: TRBD1; clone_size: NA; v_call: TRBV24-1; j_call: TRBJ2-1
cdr3_aa: CASREVRVAF; cdr3_nt: TGTGCCAGCAGGGAGGTCCGGGTCGCCTTT; d_call: NA; clone_size: NA; v_call: TRBV6-5; j_call: TRBJ1-1
cdr3_aa: CASSYGPGQGTDEKLFF; cdr3_nt: TGTGCCAGCAGCTACGGTCCGGGACAGGGTACCGATGAAAAACTGTTTTTT; d_call: TRBD1; clone_size: NA; v_call: TRBV5-8; j_call: TRBJ1-4